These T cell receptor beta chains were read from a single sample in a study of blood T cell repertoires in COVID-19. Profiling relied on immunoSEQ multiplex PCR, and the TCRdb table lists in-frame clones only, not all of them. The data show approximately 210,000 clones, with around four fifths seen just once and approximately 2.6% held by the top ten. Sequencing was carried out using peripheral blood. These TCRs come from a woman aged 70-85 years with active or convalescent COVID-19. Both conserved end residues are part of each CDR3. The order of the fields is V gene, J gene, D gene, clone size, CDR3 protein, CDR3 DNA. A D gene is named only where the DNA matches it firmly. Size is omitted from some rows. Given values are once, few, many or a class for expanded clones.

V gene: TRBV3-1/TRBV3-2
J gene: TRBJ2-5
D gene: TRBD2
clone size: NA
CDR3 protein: CASSPMTSGGETQYF
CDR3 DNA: TGTGCCAGCAGCCCGATGACTAGCGGGGGGGAGACCCAGTACTTC

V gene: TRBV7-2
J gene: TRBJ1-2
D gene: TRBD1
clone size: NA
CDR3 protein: CASSPRTGPGYGYTF
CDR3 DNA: TGTGCCAGCAGCCCACGGACAGGGCCGGGCTATGGCTACACCTTC

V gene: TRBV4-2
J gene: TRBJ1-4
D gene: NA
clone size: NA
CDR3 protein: CASSQESRTNEKLFF
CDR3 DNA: TGTGCCAGCAGCCAAGAGAGTAGAACTAATGAAAAACTGTTTTTT

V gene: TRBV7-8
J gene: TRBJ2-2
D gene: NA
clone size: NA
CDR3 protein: CASNFKRMTRNTGELFF
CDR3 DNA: TGTGCCAGCAACTTCAAGCGGATGACACGGAACACCGGGGAGCTGTTTTTT

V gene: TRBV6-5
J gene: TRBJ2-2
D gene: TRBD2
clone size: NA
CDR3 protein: CASSFGLAGTGELFF
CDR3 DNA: TGTGCCAGCAGTTTTGGACTAGCGGGGACCGGGGAGCTGTTTTTT

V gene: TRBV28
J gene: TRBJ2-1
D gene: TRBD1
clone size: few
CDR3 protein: CASSLADRFANEQFF
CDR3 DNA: TGTGCCAGCAGTTTAGCGGACAGGTTTGCCAATGAGCAGTTCTTC

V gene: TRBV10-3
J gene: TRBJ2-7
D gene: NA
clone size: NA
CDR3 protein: CAISERGDEQYF
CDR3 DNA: TGTGCCATCAGTGAACGTGGAGACGAGCAGTACTTC

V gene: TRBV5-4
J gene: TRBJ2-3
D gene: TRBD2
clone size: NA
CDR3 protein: CASSLAQRGSTDTQYF
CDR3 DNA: TGTGCCAGCAGCTTGGCCCAGCGGGGGTCGACAGATACGCAGTATTTT

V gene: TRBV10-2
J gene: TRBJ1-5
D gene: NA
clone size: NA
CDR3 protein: CASSNRQVGQPQHF
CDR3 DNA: TGCGCCAGCAGCAATAGACAAGTCGGACAGCCCCAGCATTTT

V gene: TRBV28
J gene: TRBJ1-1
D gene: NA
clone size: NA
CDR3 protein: CASSLGGSRGTEAFF
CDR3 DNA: TGTGCCAGCAGTTTGGGAGGGAGTCGGGGCACTGAAGCTTTCTTT

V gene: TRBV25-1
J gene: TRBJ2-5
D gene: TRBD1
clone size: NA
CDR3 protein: CASSAQGAGETQYF
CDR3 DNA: TGTGCCAGCAGTGCTCAGGGGGCCGGGGAGACCCAGTACTTC

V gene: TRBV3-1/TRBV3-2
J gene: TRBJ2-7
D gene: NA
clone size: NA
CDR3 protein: CASSHLGAEQYF
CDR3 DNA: TGTGCCAGCAGCCACCTAGGGGCAGAGCAGTACTTC

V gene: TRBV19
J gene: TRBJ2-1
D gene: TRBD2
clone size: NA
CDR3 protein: CASSLLGAGGRNEQFF
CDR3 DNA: TGTGCCAGTAGTCTTCTCGGAGCGGGAGGGCGGAATGAGCAGTTCTTC

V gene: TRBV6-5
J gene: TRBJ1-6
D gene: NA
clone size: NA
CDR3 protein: CASSFNTGRRSPLHF
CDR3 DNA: TGTGCCAGCAGTTTTAACACAGGTAGACGATCACCCCTCCACTTT

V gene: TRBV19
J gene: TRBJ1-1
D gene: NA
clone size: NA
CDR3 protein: CASSLLYGVEAFF
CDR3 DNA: TGTGCCAGTAGTCTCCTGTACGGGGTCGAAGCTTTCTTT

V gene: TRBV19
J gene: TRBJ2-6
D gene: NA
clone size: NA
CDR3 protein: CASSIQARSGANVLTF
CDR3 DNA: TGTGCCAGTAGTATCCAGGCCCGCTCTGGGGCCAACGTCCTGACTTTC

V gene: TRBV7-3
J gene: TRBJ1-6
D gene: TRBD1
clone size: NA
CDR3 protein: CASSPGQGHNSPLHF
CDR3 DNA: TGTGCCAGCAGCCCTGGACAGGGTCATAATTCACCCCTCCACTTT

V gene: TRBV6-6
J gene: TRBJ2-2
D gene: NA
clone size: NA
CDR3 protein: CASSRTQTAGTGELFF
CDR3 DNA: TGTGCCAGCAGTCGAACCCAGACCGCGGGCACCGGGGAGCTGTTTTTT

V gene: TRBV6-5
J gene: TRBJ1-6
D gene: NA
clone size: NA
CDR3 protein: CASSFRDNSPLHF
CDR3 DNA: TGTGCCAGCAGTTTCAGGGATAATTCACCCCTCCACTTT

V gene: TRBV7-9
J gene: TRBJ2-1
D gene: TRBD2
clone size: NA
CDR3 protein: CASSKNPGGGAHYNEQFF
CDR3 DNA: TGTGCCAGCAGCAAAAACCCCGGGGGGGGCGCCCACTACAATGAGCAGTTCTTC

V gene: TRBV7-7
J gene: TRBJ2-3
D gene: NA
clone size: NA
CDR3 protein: CASSLAQNTDTQYF
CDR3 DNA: TGTGCTAGCAGCTTAGCTCAGAACACAGATACGCAGTATTTT

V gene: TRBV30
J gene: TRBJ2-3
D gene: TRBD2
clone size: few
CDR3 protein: CAWSVASGGLDTQYF
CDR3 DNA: TGTGCCTGGAGTGTTGCTAGCGGGGGGCTGGATACGCAGTATTTT

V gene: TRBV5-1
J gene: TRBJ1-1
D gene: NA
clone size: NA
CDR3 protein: CASSWGLGGRDTEAFF
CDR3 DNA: TGCGCCAGCAGCTGGGGCCTTGGGGGCAGGGACACTGAAGCTTTCTTT

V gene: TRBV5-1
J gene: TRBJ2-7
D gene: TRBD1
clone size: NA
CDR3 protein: CASSSTGGISYEQYF
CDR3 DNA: TGCGCCAGCAGCTCCACAGGGGGAATTTCCTACGAGCAGTACTTC

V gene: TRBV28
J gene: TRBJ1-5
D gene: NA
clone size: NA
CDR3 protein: CASTITWAGNQPQHF
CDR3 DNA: TGTGCCAGCACCATTACTTGGGCCGGCAATCAGCCCCAGCATTTT

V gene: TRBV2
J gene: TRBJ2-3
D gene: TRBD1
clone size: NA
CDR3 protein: CASSGSGQGQDTQYF
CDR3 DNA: TGTGCCAGCAGTGGATCGGGACAGGGTCAAGATACGCAGTATTTT

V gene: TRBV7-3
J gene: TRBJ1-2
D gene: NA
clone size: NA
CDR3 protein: CASSAPTGQWTGFNYGYTF
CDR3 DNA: TGTGCCAGCAGCGCCCCGACTGGACAGTGGACGGGATTTAACTATGGCTACACCTTC

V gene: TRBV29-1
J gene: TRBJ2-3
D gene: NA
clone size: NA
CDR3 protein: CSVPTEPTDTQYF
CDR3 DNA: TGCAGCGTTCCCACTGAGCCCACAGATACGCAGTATTTT

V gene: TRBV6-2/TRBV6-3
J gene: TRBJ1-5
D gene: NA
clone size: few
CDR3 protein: CASSSFTRLPQHF
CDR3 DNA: TGTGCCAGCAGCTCTTTCACAAGACTGCCCCAGCATTTT

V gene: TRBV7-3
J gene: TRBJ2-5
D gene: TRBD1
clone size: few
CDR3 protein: CASSPQGQQETQYF
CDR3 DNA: TGTGCCAGCAGCCCACAGGGACAGCAAGAGACCCAGTACTTC

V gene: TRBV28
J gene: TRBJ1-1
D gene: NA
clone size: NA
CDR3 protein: CASSPTSTEAFF
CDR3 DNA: TGTGCCAGCAGTCCGACATCCACTGAAGCTTTCTTT

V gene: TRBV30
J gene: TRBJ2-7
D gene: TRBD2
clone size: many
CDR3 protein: CAWSGIQEREIYEQYF
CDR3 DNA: TGTGCCTGGTCCGGGATACAAGAGCGGGAGATCTACGAGCAGTACTTC

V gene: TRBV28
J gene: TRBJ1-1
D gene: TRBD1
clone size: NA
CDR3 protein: CASRDRAYTEAFF
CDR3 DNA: TGTGCCAGCAGAGACAGGGCTTACACTGAAGCTTTCTTT

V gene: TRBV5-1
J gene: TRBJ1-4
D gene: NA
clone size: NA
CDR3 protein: CASSLAPAGQDEKLFF
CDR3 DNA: TGCGCCAGCAGCTTGGCCCCGGCAGGGCAGGATGAAAAACTGTTTTTT

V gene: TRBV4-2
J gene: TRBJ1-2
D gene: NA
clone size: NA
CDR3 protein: CASSQDRQGPSGYTF
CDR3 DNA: TGTGCCAGCAGCCAAGATCGGCAGGGCCCCTCTGGCTACACCTTC

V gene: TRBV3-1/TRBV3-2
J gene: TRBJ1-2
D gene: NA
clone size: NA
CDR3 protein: CASSQERTGYGYTF
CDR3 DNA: TGTGCCAGCAGCCAAGAAAGAACAGGGTATGGCTACACCTTC

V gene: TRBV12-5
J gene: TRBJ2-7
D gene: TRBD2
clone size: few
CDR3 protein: CASGGRLAGVPVAYEQYF
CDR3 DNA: TGTGCTAGTGGTGGGAGACTAGCGGGAGTCCCAGTTGCCTACGAGCAGTACTTC

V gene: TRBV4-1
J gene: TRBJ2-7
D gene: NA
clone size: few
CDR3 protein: CASSPVGWDEQYF
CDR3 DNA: TGCGCCAGCAGCCCAGTCGGGTGGGACGAGCAGTACTTC

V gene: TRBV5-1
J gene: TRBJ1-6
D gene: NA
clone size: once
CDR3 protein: CASSLDRQDNSPLHF
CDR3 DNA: TGCGCCAGCAGCTTGGATAGACAGGATAATTCACCCCTCCACTTT